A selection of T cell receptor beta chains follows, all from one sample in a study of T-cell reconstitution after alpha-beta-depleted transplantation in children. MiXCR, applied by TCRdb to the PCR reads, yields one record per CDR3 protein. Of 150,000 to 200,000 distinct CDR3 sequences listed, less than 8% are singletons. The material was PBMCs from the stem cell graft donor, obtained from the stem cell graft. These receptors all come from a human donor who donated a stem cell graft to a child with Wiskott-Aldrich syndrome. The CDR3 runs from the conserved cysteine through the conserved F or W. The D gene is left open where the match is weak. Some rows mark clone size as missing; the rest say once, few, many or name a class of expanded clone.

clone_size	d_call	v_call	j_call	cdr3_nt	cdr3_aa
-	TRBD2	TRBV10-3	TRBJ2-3	TGTGCCATCACCGAACCCCTAGCGGGGGGCCCAGATACGCAGTATTTT	CAITEPLAGGPDTQYF
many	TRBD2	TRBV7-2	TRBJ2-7	TGTGCCAGCAGCTCACGACTAGCGGGAGATCGATACGAGCAGTACTTC	CASSSRLAGDRYEQYF
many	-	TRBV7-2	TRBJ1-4	TGTGCCAGCAGCTTAGTAGCAGGGGTTAGAGGAAAACTGTTTTTT	CASSLVAGVRGKLFF
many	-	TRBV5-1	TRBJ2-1	TGCGCCAGCAGCTTGGAGCTAGGCTCCTACAATGAGCAGTTCTTC	CASSLELGSYNEQFF
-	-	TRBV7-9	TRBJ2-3	TGTGCCAGCAGCTTCCGGCCGGCTACAGATACGCAGTATTTT	CASSFRPATDTQYF
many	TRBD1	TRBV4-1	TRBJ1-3	TGCGCCAGCAGCCAAGGGGACAGGGATAGCTCTGGAAACACCATATATTTT	CASSQGDRDSSGNTIYF
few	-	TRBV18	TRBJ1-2	TGTGCCAGCTCACCATACTTCGGGACCAGTAACTATGGCTACACCTTC	CASSPYFGTSNYGYTF
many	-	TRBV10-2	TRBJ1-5	TGCGCCAGCAGTTATACCGGGACATACGATCAGCCCCAGCATTTT	CASSYTGTYDQPQHF
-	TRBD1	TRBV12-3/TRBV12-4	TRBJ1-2	TGTGCCAGCAGTTTAGCTGGGGGACAGGCTCTCTATGGCTACACCTTC	CASSLAGGQALYGYTF
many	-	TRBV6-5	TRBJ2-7	TGTGCCAGCAGTTACTCTAGTCTGGGGTCCTACGAGCAGTACTTC	CASSYSSLGSYEQYF
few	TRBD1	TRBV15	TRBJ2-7	TGTGCCACCAGCAGAGATCATCCCGGGACAGGGGACGAGCAGTACTTC	CATSRDHPGTGDEQYF
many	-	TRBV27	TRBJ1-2	TGTGCCAGCAGTCCCTTCCGACGGGAGAAAGTTAACTATGGCTACACCTTC	CASSPFRREKVNYGYTF
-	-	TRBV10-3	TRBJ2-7	TGTGCCATCAGTAGAGACAGAGGTGTCTACGAGCAGTACTTC	CAISRDRGVYEQYF
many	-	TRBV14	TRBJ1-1	TGTGCCAGCAGCCAAGGGGTCAGGACTGAAGCTTTCTTT	CASSQGVRTEAFF
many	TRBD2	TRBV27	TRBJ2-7	TGTGCCAGCAGTCCTAGCGGGAGGGTCGACGAGCAGTACTTC	CASSPSGRVDEQYF
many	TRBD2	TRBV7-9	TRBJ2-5	TGTGCCAGCAGCCCCTTAATAGCGGGATCACAAGAGACCCAGTACTTC	CASSPLIAGSQETQYF
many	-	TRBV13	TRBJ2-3	TGTGCCAGCAGCCCCCGCGCGGACACAGATACGCAGTATTTT	CASSPRADTDTQYF
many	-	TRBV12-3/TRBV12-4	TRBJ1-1	TGTGCCAGCAGTTTAAATATAGGCGGCACTGAAGCTTTCTTT	CASSLNIGGTEAFF
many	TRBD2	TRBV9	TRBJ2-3	TGTGCCAGCAACCTTAGCGGGAGGACGGCAGATACGCAGTATTTT	CASNLSGRTADTQYF
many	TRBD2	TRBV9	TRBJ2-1	TGTGCCAGCAGCGTAGAGGGCGGGAGCTCCTACAATGAGCAGTTCTTC	CASSVEGGSSYNEQFF
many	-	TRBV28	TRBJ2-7	TGTGCCAGCAGTTCCCAGTTATTAGGAGGGACCTACGAGCAGTACTTC	CASSSQLLGGTYEQYF
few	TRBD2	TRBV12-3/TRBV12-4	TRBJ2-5	TGTGCCAGCATCCCGGCGGGGGGCGATCCATCTGGGACCCAGTACTTC	CASIPAGGDPSGTQYF
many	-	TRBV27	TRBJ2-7	TGTGCCAGCAGCCACCCCGGGAGCTCCTACGAGCAGTACTTC	CASSHPGSSYEQYF
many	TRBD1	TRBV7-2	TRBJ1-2	TGTGCCAGCAGCTTAGCCATGGACAGGGCTAACTATGGCTACACCTTC	CASSLAMDRANYGYTF
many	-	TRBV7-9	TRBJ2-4	TGTGCCAGCGGATGGACAGCCTTGAAAAACATTCAGTACTTC	CASGWTALKNIQYF
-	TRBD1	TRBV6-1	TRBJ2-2	TGTGCCAGCTGCCTGGGACAGCCCCTACCCGGGGAGCTGTTTTTT	CASCLGQPLPGELFF
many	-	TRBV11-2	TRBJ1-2	TGTGCCAGCAGCTCTGACAGGTCGCGGTATGGCTACACCTTC	CASSSDRSRYGYTF
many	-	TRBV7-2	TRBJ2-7	TGTGCCAGCAGCCTGCGGCGGGAAGGACTATACGAGCAGTACTTC	CASSLRREGLYEQYF
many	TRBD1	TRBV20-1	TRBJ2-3	TGCAGTGCACCCGACAGGGGGACAGATACGCAGTATTTT	CSAPDRGTDTQYF
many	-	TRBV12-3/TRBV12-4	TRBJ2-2	TGTGCCAGCGGGGCTCCTGCGAACACCGGGGAGCTGTTTTTT	CASGAPANTGELFF